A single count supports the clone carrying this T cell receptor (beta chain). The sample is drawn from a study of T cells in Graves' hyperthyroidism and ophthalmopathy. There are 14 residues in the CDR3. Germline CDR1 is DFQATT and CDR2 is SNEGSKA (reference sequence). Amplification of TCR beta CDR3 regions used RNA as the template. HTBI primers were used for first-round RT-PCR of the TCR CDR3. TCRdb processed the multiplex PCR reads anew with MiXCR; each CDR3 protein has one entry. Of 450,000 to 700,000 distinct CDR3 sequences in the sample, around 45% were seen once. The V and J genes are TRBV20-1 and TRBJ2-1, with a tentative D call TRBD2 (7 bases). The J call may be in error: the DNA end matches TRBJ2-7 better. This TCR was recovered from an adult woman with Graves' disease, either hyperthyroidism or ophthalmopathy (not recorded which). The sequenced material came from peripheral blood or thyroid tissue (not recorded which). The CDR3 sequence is CSARRSGTNNEQYF. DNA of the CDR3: TGCAGTGCTAGGAGGAGCGGGACAAACAATGAGCAGTACTTC.